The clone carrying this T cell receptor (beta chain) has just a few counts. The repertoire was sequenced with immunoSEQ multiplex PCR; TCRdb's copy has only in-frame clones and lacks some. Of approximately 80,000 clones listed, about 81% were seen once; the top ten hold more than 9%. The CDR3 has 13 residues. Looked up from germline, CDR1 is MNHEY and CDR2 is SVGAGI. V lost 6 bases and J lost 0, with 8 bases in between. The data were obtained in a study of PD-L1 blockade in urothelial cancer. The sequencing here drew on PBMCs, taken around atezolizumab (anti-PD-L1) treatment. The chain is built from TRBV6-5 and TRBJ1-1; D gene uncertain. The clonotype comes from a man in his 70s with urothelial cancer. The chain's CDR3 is CASRTQLNTEAFF. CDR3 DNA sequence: TGTGCCAGCAGAACACAGCTGAACACTGAAGCTTTCTTT.